The 15 T cell receptor beta chains listed next were all sequenced from one sample in a study of T cell responses to AZD1222 COVID-19 vaccine. Repertoires were generated with immunoSEQ multiplex PCR, while TCRdb's copy carries only in-frame clones and drops some. Of some 130,000 clones in the sample, just under 95% were seen once. The starting material was peripheral blood, obtained 28 days after the second AZD1222 dose. These receptors came from an adult who received the AZD1222 COVID-19 vaccine.

The V gene is TRBV9, the J gene TRBJ2-7; D remains ambiguous. The CDR3 is made up of 14 amino acids. CDR1 and CDR2 from the germline V gene are SGDLS and YYNGEE. V was clipped by 4 bases and J by 0 bases, with 11 bases between them. CDR3 loop: CASSTQTGSYEQYF. CDR3 DNA sequence: TGTGCCAGCAGCACTCAGACGGGCTCCTACGAGCAGTACTTC.

The gene calls are TRBV7-9 and TRBJ1-2; TRBD1 matches at 7 bases. Germline-derived CDR1 and CDR2 are SEHNR and FQNEAQ (reference sequence). Trimming at V came to 3 bases and at J to 1 base, leaving 5 bases not matched to a gene. This CDR3 is 15 amino acids long. The CDR3 spells CASSFGTGVNYGYTF. Written as DNA, the CDR3 is TGTGCCAGCAGCTTCGGCACAGGGGTTAACTATGGCTACACCTTC.

The chain couples TRBV18 to TRBJ1-5; a weak D match, TRBD1 (5 bases). The CDR3 runs to 15 residues. V gave up 6 bases and J gave up 4 bases, with 16 bases separating them. Germline values: CDR1 KGHSH, CDR2 LQKENI. The CDR3 reads CASSPGLTLNQPQHF. DNA of the CDR3: TGTGCCAGCTCGCCAGGGTTGACCCTTAATCAGCCCCAGCATTTT.

The chain is built from TRBV9 and TRBJ1-2, with TRBD1 as a possible D gene (6 bases). With 0 bases removed from V and 3 bases from J, the gap between germline ends came to 15 bases. The CDR3 runs 16 residues. Germline loops: CDR1 SGDLS, CDR2 YYNGEE. The CDR3 bases are TGTGCCAGCAGCGTAGTATCGGCAGGGGACTACTATGGCTACACCTTC. This gives the protein CASSVVSAGDYYGYTF.

The chain couples TRBV5-1 to TRBJ2-3, with 8 bases that match TRBD2. The V and J ends lost 3 bases and 4 bases, in that order; junction bases with no gene match: 10. CDR3 length equals 16 residues. The germline CDR1 and CDR2 sequences are SGHRS and YFSETQ. The CDR3 spells CASSYLRGAWADTQYF. The CDR3 DNA sequence: TGCGCCAGCAGCTACTTGCGGGGGGCGTGGGCAGATACGCAGTATTTT.

The chain uses TRBV6-5 and TRBJ1-5, with no clear D. Germline V gene sequence: CDR1 MNHEY, CDR2 SVGAGI. The V end lost 2 bases, the J end lost 1 base, and 9 bases lay between the germline ends. The CDR3 loop spans 15 amino acids. The CDR3 sequence is CASSYSRLSNQPQHF. DNA for the CDR3: TGTGCCAGCAGTTACAGCAGACTAAGCAATCAGCCCCAGCATTTT.

The chain carries TRBV5-1 and TRBJ2-3; no firm D call. V shed 9 bases and J shed 2 bases, with 16 bases lying between them. CDR1 and CDR2 from the germline V gene are SGHRS and YFSETQ. The CDR3 is made up of 14 amino acids. The CDR3 spells CATSPSAHTDTQYF. The CDR3 DNA reads TGCGCCACGTCACCCAGCGCACACACAGATACGCAGTATTTT.

This chain connects TRBV30 to TRBJ2-3; D is possibly TRBD2 (7 bases). Per germline, CDR1 GTSNPN and CDR2 SVGIG (reference sequence). V dropped 0 bases and J dropped 7 bases, with 17 bases sitting between them. The CDR3 runs to 15 residues. The CDR3 bases are TGTGCCTGGAGTGTTGGCGGCGGGGGCCTTAATACGCAGTATTTT. This encodes CAWSVGGGGLNTQYF.

This chain uses TRBV6-1 with TRBJ1-6; the D gene is possibly TRBD1 (5 bases). The CDR3 is 14 amino acids. Trimming pared 0 bases from V and 9 bases from J, leaving 9 bases between. CDR1 and CDR2 (germline): MNHNS, SASEGT. Here the CDR3 DNA reads TGTGCCAGCAGTGAAGCTGGGGGGGGTTCACCCCTCCACTTT. Amino acids: CASSEAGGGSPLHF.

The V gene is TRBV18, the J gene TRBJ1-1, with a weak D call TRBD1 (5 bases). Germline values: CDR1 KGHSH, CDR2 LQKENI. The CDR3 is made up of 13 amino acids. The V end lost 5 bases, the J end lost 1 base, and 8 bases lay between the germline ends. The CDR3 reads CASSRDGNTEAFF. The CDR3 DNA is TGTGCCAGCTCAAGGGACGGGAACACTGAAGCTTTCTTT.

This clone was found a few times. The V and J genes are TRBV6-6 and TRBJ2-5; D is unresolved. V was clipped by 2 bases and J by 1 base, with 2 bases between them. The CDR3 is made up of 12 amino acids. The V gene's germline CDR1 is MNHNY and CDR2 SVGAGI (reference sequence). CDR3 region: CASSYPQETQYF. The CDR3 nucleotides read TGTGCCAGCAGTTACCCCCAAGAGACCCAGTACTTC.

The CDR3 region is CASSEKGRVNEQYF. The CDR3 nucleotides are TGTGCCAGCAGTGAAAAGGGCAGGGTAAACGAGCAGTACTTC. The chain links TRBV6-1 to TRBJ2-7; D might be TRBD1 (5 bases). Deletions cut 2 bases from V and 5 bases from J, with 13 bases between. The CDR3 totals 14 residues. Germline V lookup: CDR1 MNHNS, CDR2 SASEGT.

The genes are TRBV7-9 and TRBJ2-3; TRBD2 agrees at 10 bases. Germline V gene lookup returns CDR1 SEHNR and CDR2 FQNEAQ (reference sequence). J was trimmed by 4 bases and V by 2 bases; bases with no gene match: 0. CDR3 length equals 14 residues. As DNA, the CDR3 is TGTGCCAGCAGCTTACTAGCGGGGGCAGATACGCAGTATTTT. Protein: CASSLLAGADTQYF. Variable domain in full (rest from reference TRBV7-9 and TRBJ2-3): DTGVSQNPRHKITKRGQNVTFRCDPISEHNRLYWYRQTLGQGPEFLTYFQNEAQLEKSRLLSDRFSAERPKGSFSTLEIQRTEQGDSAMYLCASSLLAGADTQYFGPGTRLTVL.

The rearrangement joins TRBV11-2 to TRBJ2-5; D possibly uses TRBD1 or TRBD2 (5 bases each). With 0 bases removed from V and 7 bases from J, the gap between germline ends came to 21 bases. Per germline, CDR1 SGHAT and CDR2 FQNNGV. The CDR3 runs to 17 residues. CDR3 sequence reads: CASSLDLVSGPKRTQYF. The DNA for the CDR3 is TGTGCCAGCAGCTTAGATCTAGTATCGGGACCGAAAAGGACCCAGTACTTC.

The J gene is TRBJ2-3, the V gene TRBV2; 11 nucleotides match TRBD2. The length of the CDR3 is 14 residues. The ends lost 9 bases at V and 2 bases at J; junction bases unmatched: 4. CDR1 and CDR2 (germline): SNHLY, FYNNEI. CDR3 in amino acids: CARKGLAVTDTQYF. CDR3 in DNA: TGTGCCAGAAAGGGACTAGCGGTCACAGATACGCAGTATTTT.